The clone carrying this TCR beta chain was seen only a few times. What it binds is not known. The data were obtained in a study of T cell repertoires in cytomegalovirus infection. Study conclusions and caveats: The ex vivo response was dominated by HLA-C-restricted CMV-specific TCR beta clonotypes.

TCRdb called the reads again in MiXCR, with one record for every CDR3 protein. The table lists roughly 200,000 distinct CDR3 sequences, approximately 18% of them singletons. Germline lookup yields CDR1 MDHEN and CDR2 SYDVKM. CDR3 length: 13 residues. Trimming removed 3 bases at V and 3 bases at J, with 9 bases between. The sequencing input was CD8+ T cells from PBMCs. The J gene is TRBJ2-7, the V gene TRBV28; D call uncertain. The receptor was isolated from a human donor in good health (CMV status not recorded). Some clones in this sample may be carry-over from other donors' samples. The CDR3 protein is CASSFVQSYEQYF. The CDR3 DNA reads TGTGCCAGCAGTTTCGTACAGAGCTACGAGCAGTACTTC. Together with reference TRBV28 and TRBJ2-7, the CDR3 gives the full variable domain: DVKVTQSSRYLVKRTGEKVFLECVQDMDHENMFWYRQDPGLGLRLIYFSYDVKMKEKGDIPEGYSVSREKKERFSLILESASTNQTSMYLCASSFVQSYEQYFGPGTRLTVT.